A single sample is the source of the 20 T cell receptor beta chains below, sequenced in a study of CD8+CD57+ T cells in acquired aplastic anemia. TCR beta VDJ and CDR3 profiles were obtained from a genomic DNA template. MiXCR, applied by TCRdb to the reads, yields one record per CDR3 protein. In the table there are roughly 200,000 distinct CDR3 sequences, approximately 57% of which are singletons. Specimen: sorted CD4+, CD8+, or CD8+CD57+ T cells (not recorded which) from PBMCs. These receptors all come from a human donor in good health.

This CDR3 is CASNRVGEKLFF. The CDR3 DNA reads TGTGCCAGTAACAGGGTAGGGGAAAAACTGTTTTTT. The rearrangement joins TRBV19 to TRBJ1-4, with a weak D call TRBD1 (6 bases). CDR3 length equals 12 residues. V gave up 7 bases and J gave up 8 bases, with 11 bases separating them. In germline, CDR1 is LNHDA, CDR2 SQIVND (reference sequence).

This clonotype appeared a few times. The chain links TRBV6-5 to TRBJ2-7, with D maybe TRBD1 (6 bases). V lost 1 base, J lost 5 bases, and 9 bases lay in between. There are 13 residues in the CDR3. Germline V gene data show CDR1 as MNHEY and CDR2 as SVGAGI. CDR3: CASSYYREHEQYF. As DNA, the CDR3 is TGTGCCAGCAGTTACTACAGGGAGCACGAGCAGTACTTC.

The chain has TRBV15 and TRBJ1-2; maybe TRBD1 (6 bases). Germline values: CDR1 LNHNV, CDR2 YYDKDF (reference sequence). With 0 bases removed from V and 5 bases from J, the gap between germline ends came to 16 bases. This CDR3 spans 16 amino acids. The CDR3 loop reads CATSRDRPGRGYGYTF. The CDR3 nucleotides are TGTGCCACCAGCAGAGATCGGCCGGGAAGGGGGTATGGCTACACCTTC.

This clonotype came up a few times. This chain uses TRBV7-2 with TRBJ2-7; perhaps TRBD2 as D (6 bases). The germline V gene has CDR1 SGHTA and CDR2 FQGNSA. This CDR3 comprises 13 residues. With 5 bases removed from V and 9 bases from J, the gap between germline ends came to 17 bases. CDR3 residues: CASSRDSQGVQYF. CDR3 DNA: TGTGCCAGCAGCCGGGACTCGCAGGGCGTGCAGTACTTC.

The J gene is TRBJ1-2, the V gene TRBV20-1, with unresolved D. The germline CDR1 and CDR2 sequences are DFQATT and SNEGSKA (reference sequence). The ends were cut back, 7 bases at V and 12 bases at J, with 12 bases in the middle. The CDR3 consists of 9 residues. This CDR3 reads CSGIIGDTF. The CDR3 DNA reads as TGCAGTGGGATTATTGGGGACACCTTC.

Note on this clonotype: Lacking the conserved final phenylalanine or tryptophan, this CDR3 likely reflects a read error. The gene calls are TRBV7-9 and TRBJ1-6; D call uncertain. There are 15 residues in the CDR3. Per the germline V gene, CDR1 is SEHNR and CDR2 is FQNEAQ (reference sequence). The CDR3 region is CASSLAEWLDSPLHL. CDR3 bases: TGCGCCAGCAGCTTAGCGGAGTGGCTGGACTCACCCCTCCACCTT.

CDR3: CASSERGQGDGYTF. The CDR3 nucleotides are TGTGCCAGCAGTGAACGGGGACAGGGGGATGGCTACACCTTC. The chain uses TRBV25-1 and TRBJ1-2; 11 positions agree with TRBD1. The germline CDR1 and CDR2 sequences are MGHDK and SYGVNS. The CDR3 totals 14 residues. V dropped 2 bases and J dropped 6; count of bases not matched to a gene: 2.

The chain joins TRBV3-1 to TRBJ1-1, with unresolved D. Germline CDR1 reads LGHDT; CDR2 reads YNNKEL (reference sequence). The CDR3 is 13 residues long. The V end was cut by 1 base, the J end by 12 bases, with 15 bases between. Written as DNA, the CDR3 is TGTGCCAGCAGCCAAGTAAGGGAAATGGGGACTTTCTTT. Translated: CASSQVREMGTFF.

This clonotype was detected ten times or more. This rearrangement joins TRBV15 to TRBJ2-7, with unresolved D. The CDR3 is 12 residues long. In germline, CDR1 is LNHNV, CDR2 YYDKDF (reference sequence). The germline V and J ends were trimmed by 3 bases and 3 bases, with 6 bases remaining between them. The CDR3 bases are TGTGCCACCAGCAGGTCGGACTACGAGCAGTACTTC. Translation: CATSRSDYEQYF. Combining the CDR3 with reference TRBV15 and TRBJ2-7 gives the whole variable domain DAMVIQNPRYQVTQFGKPVTLSCSQTLNHNVMYWYQQKSSQAPKLLFHYYDKDFNNEADTPDNFQSRRPNTSFCFLDIRSPGLGDTAMYLCATSRSDYEQYFGPGTRLTVT.

J is TRBJ1-2 and V is TRBV20-1; D is ambiguous. The CDR3 loop spans 11 amino acids. Germline values: CDR1 DFQATT, CDR2 SNEGSKA (reference sequence). In nucleotides, the CDR3 is TGCATCTCCGACGGATCCTATGGCTACACCTTC. It is translated as CISDGSYGYTF.

Note on this clonotype: The junction departs from germline at one end; a sequencing error may be responsible. The CDR3: CSARLSREGLYEQYF. CDR3 DNA: TGCAGTGCTAGGTTGTCGCGGGAGGGCCTCTACGAGCAGTACTTT. The chain has TRBV20-1 and TRBJ2-3, with 9 bases identical to TRBD2. The CDR3 sequence is 15 residues long. The germline CDR1 and CDR2 sequences are DFQATT and SNEGSKA (reference sequence).

This chain uses TRBV7-2 with TRBJ1-2; D is unclear. Germline V lookup: CDR1 SGHTA, CDR2 FQGNSA. V dropped 7 bases and J dropped 5 bases, with 17 bases sitting between them. The length of the CDR3 is 14 residues. The CDR3 loop reads CASIPGGLGYGYTF. CDR3 DNA: TGTGCCAGCATCCCTGGAGGGCTCGGGTATGGCTACACCTTC.

The rearrangement links TRBV2 to TRBJ1-5; D unclear. This CDR3 contains 13 residues. V lost 5 bases and J lost 0, with 5 bases in between. CDR1 and CDR2 (germline): SNHLY, FYNNEI. Here the CDR3 reads CASSTDSNQPQHF. The DNA for the CDR3 is TGTGCCAGCAGTACCGATAGCAATCAGCCCCAGCATTTT.

The CDR3 loop is CASSNRDAAGEKLFF. The CDR3 region has the DNA TGTGCCAGCAGCAATCGGGACGCGGCAGGAGAAAAACTGTTTTTT. The chain links TRBV9 to TRBJ1-4; D is perhaps TRBD1 (5 bases). The CDR3 is made up of 15 amino acids. In germline, CDR1 is SGDLS, CDR2 YYNGEE. The ends were cut back, 4 bases at V and 8 bases at J, with 18 bases in the middle.

This clonotype was picked up a small number of times. The rearrangement links TRBV7-9 to TRBJ1-3; weak D call: TRBD1 (5 bases). The length of the CDR3 is 15 residues. Germline values: CDR1 SEHNR, CDR2 FQNEAQ (reference sequence). V gave up 6 bases and J gave up 4 bases, with 16 bases separating them. The CDR3 nucleotides are TGTGCCAGCAGTCGCGACACAGGCGGAGGAAACACCATATATTTT. This gives the protein CASSRDTGGGNTIYF.

The chain carries TRBV3-2 and TRBJ2-3; the table's D call of TRBD2 was not tested on the DNA. TRBV3-2 is annotated as a pseudogene. The length of the CDR3 is 17 residues. The CDR3 reads CASSQVHAGGPSDTQYF. DNA for the CDR3: TGTGCCAGCAGCCAAGTTCACGCGGGGGGGCCATCAGATACGCAGTATTTT.

The chain has TRBV6-5 and TRBJ2-3; 9 bases align to TRBD2. Germline loops: CDR1 MNHEY, CDR2 SVGAGI. V lost 3 bases to trimming and J lost 1 base; unmatched junction nucleotides: 5. There are 16 residues in the CDR3. This CDR3 reads CASSYQGLAGTDTQYF. In DNA, the CDR3 is TGTGCCAGCAGTTATCAGGGACTAGCCGGCACAGATACGCAGTATTTT.

This clonotype appeared a few times. The gene calls are TRBV29-1 and TRBJ2-1; D perhaps matches TRBD1 (5 bases). The CDR3 consists of 15 residues. Between the trimmed V and J ends, which lost 4 bases and 5 bases, there was a span of 18 bases. Germline V gene lookup returns CDR1 SQVTM and CDR2 ANQGSEA. CDR3: CSVVPNGHFNNEQFF. CDR3 nucleotides: TGCAGCGTTGTGCCCAATGGACATTTTAACAATGAGCAGTTCTTC.

The rearrangement links TRBV15 to TRBJ1-6, with D maybe TRBD1 (5 bases). Germline V lookup: CDR1 LNHNV, CDR2 YYDKDF (reference sequence). CDR3 length: 14 residues. Trimming shortened V by 1 base and J by 10 bases, and 11 bases separated the two germline ends. CDR3 DNA: TGTGCCACCAGCAGAGGAGGGGCTCTATCACCCCTCCACTTT. This translates into CATSRGGALSPLHF.

J is TRBJ1-1 and V is TRBV19, with 7 bases fitting TRBD1. The CDR3 totals 16 residues. Germline assignment: CDR1 LNHDA and CDR2 SQIVND (reference sequence). J lost 4 bases, V lost 5 bases, and 13 bases had no gene match. The CDR3 region has the DNA TGTGCCAGTAGTTCTGAGTGGGTCCAGGGGGGCACTGAAGCTTTCTTT. Amino acids: CASSSEWVQGGTEAFF.